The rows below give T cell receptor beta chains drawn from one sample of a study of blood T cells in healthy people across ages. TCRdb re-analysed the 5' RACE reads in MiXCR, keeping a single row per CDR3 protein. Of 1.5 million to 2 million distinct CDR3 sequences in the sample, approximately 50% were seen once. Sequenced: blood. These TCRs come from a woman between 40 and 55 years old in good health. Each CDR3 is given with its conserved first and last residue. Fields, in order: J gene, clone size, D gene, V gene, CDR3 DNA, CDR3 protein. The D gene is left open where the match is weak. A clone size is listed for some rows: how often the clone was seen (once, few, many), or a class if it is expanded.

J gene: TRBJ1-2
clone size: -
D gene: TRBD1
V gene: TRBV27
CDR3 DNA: TGTGCCAGCAGGCCGAGGACAGGGACTATAACTAACTATGGCTACACCTTC
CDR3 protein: CASRPRTGTITNYGYTF

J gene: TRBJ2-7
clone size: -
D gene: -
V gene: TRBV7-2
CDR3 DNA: TGTGCCAGCAGCTTAGCGTACGCAGGGGACGAGCAGTACTTC
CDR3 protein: CASSLAYAGDEQYF

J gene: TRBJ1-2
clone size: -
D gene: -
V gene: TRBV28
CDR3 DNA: TGTGCCAGCACTTTGGGGGGACCCTATGGCTACACCTTC
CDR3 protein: CASTLGGPYGYTF

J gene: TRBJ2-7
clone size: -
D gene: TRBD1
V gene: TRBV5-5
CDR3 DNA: TGTGCCAGCAGCCCCCGGGACAGGCATGACGAGCAGTACTTC
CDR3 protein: CASSPRDRHDEQYF

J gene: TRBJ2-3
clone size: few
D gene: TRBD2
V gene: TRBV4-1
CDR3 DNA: TGCGCCAGCAGCCAAGATAGGACTAGCGGGGGGACGCAGTATTTT
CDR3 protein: CASSQDRTSGGTQYF

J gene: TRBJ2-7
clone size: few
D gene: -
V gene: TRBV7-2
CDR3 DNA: TGTGCCAGCAGGCGTCAGGGGTTCCACGAGCAGTACTTC
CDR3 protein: CASRRQGFHEQYF

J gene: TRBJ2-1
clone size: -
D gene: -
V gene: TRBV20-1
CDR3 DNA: TGCAGTGCTAGAAGAAGCGAGACCAACAATGAGCAGTTCTTC
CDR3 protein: CSARRSETNNEQFF

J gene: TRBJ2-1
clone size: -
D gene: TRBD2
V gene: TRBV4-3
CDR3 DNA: TGCGCCAGCAGCCAAGATCGGGGTAGCGGGGGGGGTGAGCAGTTCTTC
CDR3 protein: CASSQDRGSGGGEQFF

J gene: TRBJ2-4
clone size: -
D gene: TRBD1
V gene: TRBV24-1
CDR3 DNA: TGCGCCACCAGTGAAGTGGGACAGGGGGAGCAGTACTTC
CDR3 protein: CATSEVGQGEQYF

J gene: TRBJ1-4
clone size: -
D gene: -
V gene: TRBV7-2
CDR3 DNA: TGTGCCAGCAGCTTATCGCAGGGGAATGAAAAACTGTTTTTT
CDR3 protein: CASSLSQGNEKLFF

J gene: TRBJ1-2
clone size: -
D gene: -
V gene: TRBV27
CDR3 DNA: TGTGCCAGCGGGAATAGGAATGGCTACACCTTC
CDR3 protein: CASGNRNGYTF

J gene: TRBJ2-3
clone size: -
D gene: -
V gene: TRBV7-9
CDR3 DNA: TGTGCCAGCAGCGGCAGAGCAGTAGTGCCGCAGTATTTT
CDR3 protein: CASSGRAVVPQYF

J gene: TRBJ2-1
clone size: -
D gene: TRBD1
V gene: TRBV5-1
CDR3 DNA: TGCGCCAGCAGCTTGGAGCAGGGGGCCGATGAGCAGTTCTTC
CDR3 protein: CASSLEQGADEQFF

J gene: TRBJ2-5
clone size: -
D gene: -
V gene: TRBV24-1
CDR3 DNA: TGTGCCACCAGAGCAACAGGACAAGAGACCCAGTACTTC
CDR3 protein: CATRATGQETQYF